This T cell receptor beta chain was obtained from a study of spatial heterogeneity in lung cancer. About the research overall: Strong correlation linked TCR transcript counts in tumor regions to a T cell module score derived from matched bulk RNA-seq. General observations from the study: Mutation tallies in tumors tracked expanded intratumoral alpha and beta TCR counts.

One entry per CDR3 protein results from TCRdb running MiXCR on the 5' RACE reads. The repertoire consists of roughly 18,000 distinct CDR3 sequences, with 9.5% to 10% occurring once and the leading ten covering about 20%. CDR3 length: 15 residues. The V gene lost 5 bases and the J gene lost 6 bases, with 17 bases spanning the gap. Germline lookup yields CDR1 SGHTA and CDR2 FQGNSA. The time point: sample taken at primary tumor resection. A total of fewer than 80 untreated early-stage non-small cell lung cancer patients served as donors. Sequencing covered unsorted whole RNA taken from tumor, nontumor lung or frozen PBMC. In the case of this clonotype: Its antigen is not identified. The library was built for alpha chains, so this beta chain is an off-target read and its size means little.

The chain carries TRBV7-2 and TRBJ2-1, with D tentatively TRBD1 (6 bases). The clonotype originates from a female donor with early-stage non-small cell lung cancer. Specimen: lung tumor tissue, collected at surgery. The CDR3 is CASSRAPTGPNEQFF. CDR3 DNA: TGTGCCAGCAGCCGAGCTCCAACAGGGCCCAATGAGCAGTTCTTC.